This TCR beta chain comes out of a study of blood T cell repertoires in COVID-19. Profiled with immunoSEQ multiplex PCR; TCRdb holds only in-frame clones, not every one. The sample includes about 670,000 clones, about nine tenths seen only once; the top ten take approximately 0.25%. This clone was found a few times. Additional DNA sequences in this sample encode the identical CDR3. CDR1 SNHLY and CDR2 FYNNEI come from the germline V gene. This CDR3 spans 13 amino acids. V lost 4 bases to trimming and J lost 7 bases, with 8 bases between them. The clonotype originates from a woman under 30 with acute or convalescent COVID-19. This chain connects TRBV2 to TRBJ1-6; D unresolved. The sample comprised peripheral blood. The CDR3 is CASSATENSPLHF. The CDR3 DNA reads as TGTGCCAGCAGTGCAACAGAGAATTCACCCCTCCACTTT.